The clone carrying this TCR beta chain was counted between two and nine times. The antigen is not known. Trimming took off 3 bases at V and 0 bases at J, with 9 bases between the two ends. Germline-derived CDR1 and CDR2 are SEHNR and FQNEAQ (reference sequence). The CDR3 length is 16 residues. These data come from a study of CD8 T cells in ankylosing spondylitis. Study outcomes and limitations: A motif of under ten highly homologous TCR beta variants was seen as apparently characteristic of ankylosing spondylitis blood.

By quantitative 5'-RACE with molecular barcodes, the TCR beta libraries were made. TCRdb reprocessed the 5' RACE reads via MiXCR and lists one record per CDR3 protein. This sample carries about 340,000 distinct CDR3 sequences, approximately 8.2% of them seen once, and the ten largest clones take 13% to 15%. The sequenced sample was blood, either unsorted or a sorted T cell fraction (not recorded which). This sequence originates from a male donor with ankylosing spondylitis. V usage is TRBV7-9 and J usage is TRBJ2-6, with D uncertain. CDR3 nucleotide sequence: TGTGCCAGCAGCTTTGGCGAGAACTCTGGGGCCAACGTCCTGACTTTC. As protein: CASSFGENSGANVLTF.